This entry lists 10 T cell receptor beta chains sequenced from one sample in a study of blood T cell repertoires in COVID-19. Repertoires were generated with immunoSEQ multiplex PCR, while TCRdb's copy carries only in-frame clones and drops some. Among roughly 91,000 clones, around three quarters were seen once, and the ten largest hold around 7%. Sequenced input: peripheral blood. The receptors come from a man aged 65 to 85 with acute or convalescent COVID-19.

A word on this clone: Compared with germline, one end of the junction differs, possibly owing to a read error. The rearrangement links TRBV6-5 to TRBJ1-2, with no clear D. CDR3 length: 13 residues. Germline loops: CDR1 MNHEY, CDR2 SVGAGI. The CDR3 loop is CASSSAANYGYIF. CDR3 nucleotide sequence: TGTGCCAGCAGTTCAGCAGCCAACTATGGCTACATCTTC.

Worth noting for this clone: Other DNA sequences of this sample code for an identical CDR3. The CDR3 loop reads CSVTGGGNTEAFF. CDR3 bases: TGCAGCGTTACAGGGGGGGGCAACACTGAAGCTTTCTTT. V usage is TRBV29-1 and J usage is TRBJ1-1, with 8 bases matching TRBD1. J lost 2 bases, V lost 5 bases, and 4 bases had no gene match. CDR3 length: 13 residues. Germline V gene sequence: CDR1 SQVTM, CDR2 ANQGSEA. Full variable domain (outside the CDR3, taken from reference TRBV29-1 and TRBJ1-1): SAVISQKPSRDICQRGTSLTIQCQVDSQVTMMFWYRQQPGQSLTLIATANQGSEATYESGFVIDKFPISRPNLTFSTLTVSNMSPEDSSIYLCSVTGGGNTEAFFGQGTRLTVV.

To note about this clone: This may stem from a read error, because a much larger clone lies one nucleotide away. V gene TRBV2 combines with J gene TRBJ1-1; D is perhaps TRBD1 (5 bases). Germline V CDR1 and CDR2: SNHLY, FYNNEI. The CDR3 consists of 12 residues. Written as DNA, the CDR3 is TGTGCCAGCAGTAGCCAGGGCTCTGAAGTTTTCTTT. This encodes CASSSQGSEVFF.

The V call is TRBV20-1, the J call TRBJ1-2, with D possibly matching TRBD1 (6 bases). The CDR3 consists of 14 residues. The V gene's germline CDR1 is DFQATT and CDR2 SNEGSKA (reference sequence). Trimming removed 3 bases at V and 0 bases at J, with 11 bases between. Here the CDR3 reads CSASGDTPNYGYTF. CDR3 nucleotide sequence: TGCAGTGCTAGTGGGGACACCCCTAACTATGGCTACACCTTC.

Many counts were recorded for this clone. The chain employs TRBV5-1 and TRBJ1-2, with a tentative D call TRBD1 (5 bases). The CDR3 is made up of 15 amino acids. CDR1 is SGHRS, CDR2 YFSETQ, per germline. With 0 bases removed from V and 0 bases from J, the gap between germline ends came to 9 bases. CDR3: CASSLGGSANYGYTF. The CDR3 region has the DNA TGCGCCAGCAGCTTGGGGGGCTCAGCTAACTATGGCTACACCTTC.

The chain employs TRBV27 and TRBJ2-3, with 7 bases identical to TRBD1. CDR1 and CDR2 (germline): MNHEY, SMNVEV (reference sequence). Losses at the gene ends were 6 bases for V and 0 bases for J; bases not matched to a gene: 9. This CDR3 comprises 16 residues. As DNA, the CDR3 is TGTGCCAGCAGCATAAGGGGGCAGTGGAGCACAGATACGCAGTATTTT. This sequence encodes CASSIRGQWSTDTQYF.

The V and J genes are TRBV27 and TRBJ2-4; 10 positions match TRBD1. The junction had 11 bases not matched to a gene; V was cut back by 8 bases and J by 7 bases. The CDR3 has 15 amino acids. The V gene's germline CDR1 is MNHEY and CDR2 SMNVEV (reference sequence). The CDR3 sequence: CASGLPGQGLNIQYF. As DNA, the CDR3 is TGTGCCAGCGGCCTGCCGGGACAGGGGTTGAACATTCAGTACTTC.

This sequence joins TRBV11-3 and TRBJ2-3; unclear D gene. CDR3 length: 14 amino acids. Germline V gene data show CDR1 as SGHNT and CDR2 as YENEEA. V was cut by 5 bases and J by 6 bases, with 15 bases left in between. CDR3 residues: CASSPNGEKDTQYF. DNA of the CDR3: TGTGCCAGCAGCCCGAATGGAGAGAAGGATACGCAGTATTTT.

The chain couples TRBV19 to TRBJ1-1; a possible D gene is TRBD1 (6 bases). The germline V gene has CDR1 LNHDA and CDR2 SQIVND (reference sequence). The CDR3 is 15 amino acids. V lost 3 bases to trimming and J lost 2 bases, with 13 bases between them. Here the CDR3 DNA reads TGTGCCAGTAGTATGCCAGGGGTATCCAACACTGAAGCTTTCTTT. Translated: CASSMPGVSNTEAFF.

The chain couples TRBV5-1 to TRBJ1-6, with D unclear. The CDR3 length is 20 residues. Trimming stripped 0 bases from V and 0 bases from J, with 19 bases between. Per the germline V gene, CDR1 is SGHRS and CDR2 is YFSETQ. The CDR3 is CASSLGPQSLTSSYNSPLHF. The CDR3 coding sequence is TGCGCCAGCAGCTTGGGCCCCCAGAGCCTCACTAGCTCCTATAATTCACCCCTCCACTTT.